Listed below are T cell receptor beta chains from one sample, sequenced in a study of T cells in Graves' hyperthyroidism and ophthalmopathy. MiXCR was run by TCRdb on the multiplex PCR reads, yielding one entry per CDR3 protein. The table shows 400,000 to 500,000 distinct CDR3 sequences, with around 15% occurring only once. The specimen was blood. The receptors derive from a man aged 18 to 35 with Graves' ophthalmopathy. Each CDR3 is given with its conserved first and last residue.

V gene	J gene	CDR3 protein
TRBV13	TRBJ2-7	CASSPSRDGYEQYF
TRBV20-1	TRBJ2-5	CSARRQPETQYF
TRBV4-1	TRBJ2-4	CASSRGLAGGLAKNIQYF
TRBV29-1	TRBJ2-3	CSVDTGVDTQYF
TRBV7-9	TRBJ2-5	CASSLLSSPSLRTQYF
TRBV7-9	TRBJ2-5	CASSLEGTVQETQYF
TRBV19	TRBJ2-6	CASRQGTISGANVLTF
TRBV2	TRBJ2-4	CASTSGGGKNIQYF
TRBV19	TRBJ2-1	CASTPIAGQGANEQFF
TRBV20-1	TRBJ2-3	CSAKREVDTQYF
TRBV6-1	TRBJ2-5	CASSEQGGEGKTQYF
TRBV7-6	TRBJ2-2	CASSRTGGANTGELFF
TRBV12-3/TRBV12-4	TRBJ2-7	CASSPRTSYEQYF
TRBV6-1	TRBJ1-2	CASSSGQGNGYTF
TRBV2	TRBJ1-1	CASSEGQGRTEAFF
TRBV9	TRBJ2-6	CASSGPFSGANVLTF
TRBV7-8	TRBJ2-1	CASSLGTSGRNEQFF
TRBV6-2/TRBV6-3	TRBJ2-7	CASRLAGVSYEQYF
TRBV29-1	TRBJ1-6	CSVADSNSPLHF
TRBV9	TRBJ1-3	CASSSRQGASGNTIYF
TRBV20-1	TRBJ1-6	CSASKQESSPLHF
TRBV6-4	TRBJ1-2	CASSYPWGSGYTF
TRBV29-1	TRBJ2-5	CSVEESLVETQYF
TRBV7-8	TRBJ1-5	CASSSDRGSNQPQHF
TRBV2	TRBJ1-6	CASRGLPRNSPLHF
TRBV7-8	TRBJ1-2	CASTPRIMGGSVPF
TRBV13	TRBJ2-7	CASSKDRGRYEQYF
TRBV4-1	TRBJ2-5	CASSHPGTGGRETQYF
TRBV7-4	TRBJ2-7	CASSSRMASREQYF
TRBV11-1	TRBJ2-1	CASSLGLAGVYEQFF
TRBV6-5	TRBJ2-1	CASSYFRIGQGRYNEQFF
TRBV29-1	TRBJ2-5	CSPRIAGEETQYF
TRBV14	TRBJ2-2	CASSPPGLAGGALFF
TRBV3-1	TRBJ2-7	CASSQDSLRVYEQYF
TRBV6-1	TRBJ2-7	CASSKNGALYEQYF
TRBV7-9	TRBJ2-1	CASRRVAGYNEQFF
TRBV9	TRBJ2-7	CASSVEAVGGAGENYEQYF
TRBV12-3/TRBV12-4	TRBJ2-1	CASSSPGLAVTYNEQFF
TRBV18	TRBJ1-6	CASSPRQGKGSPLHF
TRBV15	TRBJ2-1	CATSRASGSYNEQFF
TRBV20-1	TRBJ2-7	CSARKFMDSTNEQYF
TRBV6-1	TRBJ2-4	CASSLRLDLDIQYF
TRBV10-2	TRBJ2-7	CASKEPGPPYEQYF
TRBV7-6	TRBJ2-1	CASSLDAGGDEQFF
TRBV20-1	TRBJ1-2	CSAPDSLAFGYTF
TRBV24-1	TRBJ1-2	CATLDNNYGYTF
TRBV5-1	TRBJ2-7	CASRDRGRDYEQYF